The present TCR beta chain was sequenced within a study of spatial heterogeneity in lung cancer. Trimming stripped 5 bases from V and 7 bases from J, with 14 bases between. CDR1 is LNHDA, CDR2 SQIVND, per germline (reference sequence). This CDR3 has 13 residues. TCRdb passed the 5' RACE reads through MiXCR, listing each CDR3 protein once. The table has roughly 50,000 distinct CDR3 sequences, 7.5% to 8% seen once. As to time point: sample taken at primary tumor resection. Unsorted tumor, nontumor lung tissue or cryopreserved PBMC supplied the whole RNA. Donors were approximately 70 untreated early-stage non-small cell lung cancer patients.

This receptor was obtained from a female donor with early-stage non-small cell lung cancer. The specimen comprised PBMCs, sampled at surgery. The chain couples TRBV19 to TRBJ1-1, with D tentatively TRBD1 (6 bases). The CDR3: CASSPYRDNEAFF. The CDR3 DNA reads as TGTGCCAGTAGTCCGTACAGGGATAATGAAGCTTTCTTT.